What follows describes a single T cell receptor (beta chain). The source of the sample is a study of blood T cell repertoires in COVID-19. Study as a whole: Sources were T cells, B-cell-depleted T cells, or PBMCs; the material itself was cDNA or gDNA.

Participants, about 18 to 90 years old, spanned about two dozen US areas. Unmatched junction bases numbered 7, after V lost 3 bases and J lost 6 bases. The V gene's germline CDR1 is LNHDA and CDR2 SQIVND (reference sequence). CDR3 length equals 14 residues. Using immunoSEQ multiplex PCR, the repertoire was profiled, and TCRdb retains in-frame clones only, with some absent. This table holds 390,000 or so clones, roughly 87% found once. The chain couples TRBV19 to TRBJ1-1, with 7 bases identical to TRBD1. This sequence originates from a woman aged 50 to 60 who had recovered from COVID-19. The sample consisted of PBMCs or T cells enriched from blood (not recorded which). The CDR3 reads CASSIRNRGAEAFF. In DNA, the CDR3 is TGTGCCAGTAGTATTCGCAACAGGGGCGCTGAAGCTTTCTTT.